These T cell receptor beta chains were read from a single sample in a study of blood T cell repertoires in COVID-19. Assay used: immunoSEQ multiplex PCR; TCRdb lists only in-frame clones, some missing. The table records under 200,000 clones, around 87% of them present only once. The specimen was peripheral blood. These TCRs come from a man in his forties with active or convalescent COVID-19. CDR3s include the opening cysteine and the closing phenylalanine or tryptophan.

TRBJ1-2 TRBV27 CASRQQGPHYGYTF
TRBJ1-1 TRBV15 CATSRDIGDTEAFF
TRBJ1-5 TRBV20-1 CSASPGSNQPQHF
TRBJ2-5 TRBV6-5 CASRGLGGGETQYF
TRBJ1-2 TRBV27 CASTKVGAGVMVGYTF
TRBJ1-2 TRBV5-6 CASSLALAPTNYGYTF
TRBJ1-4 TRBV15 CATSRDKGVTNEKLFF
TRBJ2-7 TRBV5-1 CASSPRASSYEQYF
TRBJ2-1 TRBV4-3 CASSQGHSSYNEQFF
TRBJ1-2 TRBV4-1 CASSLIIARDSAKEGYTF
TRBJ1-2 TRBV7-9 CASSFSPSMRAEGYTF
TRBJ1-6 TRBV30 CAWKAGVNSPLHF
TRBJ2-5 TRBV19 CASSLNAGVETQYF
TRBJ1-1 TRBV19 CASTPPGGRSSMGEAFF
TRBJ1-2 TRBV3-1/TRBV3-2 CASSDDRHGYTF
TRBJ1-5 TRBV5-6 CASSFWDRSNQPQHF
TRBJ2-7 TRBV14 CASSQEGQGLIYEQYF
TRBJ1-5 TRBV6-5 CASSGPGLNQPQHF
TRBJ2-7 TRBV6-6 CASSYRDVQYF
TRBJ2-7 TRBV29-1 CSVSSAGEQYF
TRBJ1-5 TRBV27 CASSLSKSGIQPQHF
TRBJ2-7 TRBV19 CASSPGGALGEQYF
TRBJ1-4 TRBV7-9 CASSLYRGQRDEKLFF
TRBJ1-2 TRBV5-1 CASSWSGADPNYGYTF
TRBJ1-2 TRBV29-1 CSVVGQFADGYTF
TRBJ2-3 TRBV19 CASSPGTGLVTDTQYF
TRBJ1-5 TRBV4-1 CASSQDPGFNQPQHF
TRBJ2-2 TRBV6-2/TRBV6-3 CASSRGQGANTGELFF
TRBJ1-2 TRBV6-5 CASRKGQNYGYTF
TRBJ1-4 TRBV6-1 CASSELWTAEKLFF
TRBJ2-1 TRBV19 CASSIAAAGVDEQFF
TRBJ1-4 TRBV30 CAWKAAATNEKLFF
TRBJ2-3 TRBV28 CASSSRRGTTDTQYF
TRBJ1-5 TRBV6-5 CASSPPGGSNQPQHF
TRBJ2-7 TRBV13 CASSRRSRGGAGPYEQYF
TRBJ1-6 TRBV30 CAWSGGGLYNSPLHF
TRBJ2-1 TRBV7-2 CASSPRQRGAGNEQFF
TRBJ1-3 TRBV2 CASIGHSSGNTIYF
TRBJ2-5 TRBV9 CASSEPPEGTQYF
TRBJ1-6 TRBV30 CAWARDTLGDSPLHF
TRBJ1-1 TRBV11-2 CASSSLGGPPREAFF
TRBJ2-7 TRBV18 CASSPSGQGLYEQYF
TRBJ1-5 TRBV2 CASSRDRGGNQPQHF
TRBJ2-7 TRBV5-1 CASSRNRGTYEQYF
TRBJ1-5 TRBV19 CASSIGGQHFQPQHF
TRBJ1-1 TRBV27 CASSLLGGASRTEAFF
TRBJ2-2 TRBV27 CASSLSSSATGELFF
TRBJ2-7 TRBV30 CAWSVRVDYEQYF
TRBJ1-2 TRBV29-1 CSVPGQLYF
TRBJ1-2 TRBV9 CASSVAPEQGFGYTF
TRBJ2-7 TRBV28 CASTGGPSYEQYF
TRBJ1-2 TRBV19 CASSFRQGAQDGYTF
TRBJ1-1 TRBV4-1 CASSQAQGADTEAFF
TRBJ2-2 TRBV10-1 CASSESIRAGELFF
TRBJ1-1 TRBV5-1 CASSTDKNTEAFF
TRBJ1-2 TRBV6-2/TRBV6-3 CASSYGGGQYLNYGYTF
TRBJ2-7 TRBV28 CASRAQASNEQYF